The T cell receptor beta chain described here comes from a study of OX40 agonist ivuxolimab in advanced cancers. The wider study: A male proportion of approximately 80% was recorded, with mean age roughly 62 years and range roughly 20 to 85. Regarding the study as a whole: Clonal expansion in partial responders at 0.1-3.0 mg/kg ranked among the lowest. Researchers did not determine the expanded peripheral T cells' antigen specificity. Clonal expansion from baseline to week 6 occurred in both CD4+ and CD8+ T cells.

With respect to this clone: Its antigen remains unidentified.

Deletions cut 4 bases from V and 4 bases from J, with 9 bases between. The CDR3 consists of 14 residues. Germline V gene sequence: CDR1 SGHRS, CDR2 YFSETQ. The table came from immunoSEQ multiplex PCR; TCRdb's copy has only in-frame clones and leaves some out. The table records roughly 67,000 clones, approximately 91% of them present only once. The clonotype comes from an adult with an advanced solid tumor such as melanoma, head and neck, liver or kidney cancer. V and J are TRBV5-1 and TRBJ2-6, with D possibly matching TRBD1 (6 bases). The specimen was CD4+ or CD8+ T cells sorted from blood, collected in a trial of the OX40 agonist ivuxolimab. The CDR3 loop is CASSPGDGANVLTF. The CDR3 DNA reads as TGCGCCAGCAGCCCAGGGGACGGGGCCAACGTCCTGACTTTC.